This T cell receptor (beta chain) was sequenced in a study of beta chain features in type 1 diabetes. Study results and caveats: For Type 1 diabetes patients, all four CD4+ subsets carried TCRB CDR3s that were moderately but significantly shorter.

With respect to this clone: The antigen is unknown.

CDR3 length: 18 amino acids. V lost 4 bases, J lost 6 bases, and 15 bases stayed unmatched. Germline V gene lookup returns CDR1 SGDLS and CDR2 YYNGEE. Sequenced material consisted of expressed TCRB transcripts (all of the isolated RNA was reverse transcribed). Only in-frame clones appear in the TCRdb table, and some are missing; sequencing was by immunoSEQ multiplex PCR. Of approximately 50,000 clones listed, 55% to 80% are singletons. This TCR was recovered from a woman aged 30 to 39 with type 1 diabetes. Sequencing was carried out using stem cell memory CD4+ T cells from blood. V and J are TRBV9 and TRBJ2-3; 12 positions agree with TRBD2. The chain's CDR3 is CASSPRVASGRAGDTQYF. The CDR3 DNA is TGTGCCAGCAGCCCGAGGGTAGCTAGCGGGAGGGCCGGGGATACGCAGTATTTT.